This TCR beta chain was retrieved from a study of blood T cell repertoires in COVID-19. Study-wide background: Both acute and convalescent COVID-19 samples were obtained from the United States, Italy and Spain.

The germline gives CDR1 SQVTM, CDR2 ANQGSEA. The J segment lost 7 bases and the V segment lost 4 bases, leaving 6 bases of the junction unmatched. CDR3 length: 13 residues. This table comes from immunoSEQ multiplex PCR, and its TCRdb copy is limited to in-frame clones, with some not included. Counted here are some 70,000 clones, about four fifths occurring once; the ten biggest clones make up 6.3%. The sequence was obtained from a woman between 55 and 75 years old with acute or convalescent COVID-19. The chain combines TRBV29-1 with TRBJ2-5; 10 bases line up with TRBD2. Source material: peripheral blood. In nucleotides, the CDR3 is TGCAGCGTTGGAGCGGGGGGGCTGGGGACCCAGTACTTC. Its translation: CSVGAGGLGTQYF.